The 10 T cell receptor beta chains given below trace back to one sample, sequenced in a study of cytomegalovirus exposure and HLA in healthy donors. Use of 60 Vbeta and 13 Jbeta primers characterized the PCR. TCRdb's table, derived via immunoSEQ multiplex PCR, lists solely in-frame clones and lacks some. The table shows fewer than 200,000 clones, with roughly 80% occurring only once. The sample comprised PBMCs. The receptors originated from a man aged 18 to 29 in good health and CMV-seronegative.

This clone was picked up many times. The J gene is TRBJ2-3, the V gene TRBV10-1; 7 bases agree with TRBD2. The V gene's germline CDR1 is WNHNN and CDR2 SYGVQD (reference sequence). With 8 bases clipped from V and 2 bases from J, the junction kept 7 bases outside the gene matches. This CDR3 comprises 14 residues. CDR3 DNA: TGCGCCAGCCGCGCGGCGGGGGACACAGATACGCAGTATTTT. The encoded protein is CASRAAGDTDTQYF.

The V and J genes are TRBV13 and TRBJ2-5, with D perhaps matching TRBD2 (6 bases). TRBJ2-7 matches the DNA end more closely, so the J call is doubtful. Germline V lookup: CDR1 PRHDT, CDR2 FYEKMQ (reference sequence). This CDR3 is 15 amino acids long. The CDR3 DNA follows: TGTGCCAGCAGCTTATCGGCGGGAATCCACTACGAGCAGTACTTC. Translating it yields CASSLSAGIHYEQYF.

The V and J genes are TRBV27 and TRBJ2-7, with D perhaps TRBD2 (6 bases). The CDR3 has 13 residues. Trimming pared 7 bases from V and 5 bases from J, leaving 15 bases between. Germline values: CDR1 MNHEY, CDR2 SMNVEV (reference sequence). The chain's CDR3 is CASTFLGGNEQYF. CDR3 coding DNA: TGTGCCAGCACTTTCCTTGGAGGGAACGAGCAGTACTTC.

The chain is built from TRBV18 and TRBJ2-7, with TRBD2 identical over 10 bases. With V trimmed by 2 bases and J by 3 bases, 7 bases remained unmatched. Germline CDR1 is KGHSH and CDR2 is LQKENI. CDR3 length: 16 amino acids. CDR3 DNA: TGTGCCAGCTCACCAGGAGCTAGCGGGAGTATCTACGAGCAGTACTTC. Encoded protein: CASSPGASGSIYEQYF.

V usage is TRBV4-3 and J usage is TRBJ2-7; 9 bases are shared with TRBD1. The CDR3 runs 13 residues. After removal of 6 bases from V and 9 bases from J, the junction contained 9 bases not matched to a gene. Germline CDR1 and CDR2: LGHNA and YSLEER. The CDR3 here is CASSKDRGWWQYF. The CDR3 nucleotides are TGCGCCAGCAGTAAGGACAGGGGTTGGTGGCAGTACTTC.

The chain couples TRBV7-6 to TRBJ2-2; 7 bases match TRBD1. V gave up 5 bases and J gave up 5 bases; unmatched junction bases: 11. This CDR3 region has 16 residues. Germline V gene lookup returns CDR1 SGHVS and CDR2 FNYEAQ. Here the CDR3 DNA reads TGTGCCAGCAGCCAAATTAACAGGGGAGAGACCGGGGAGCTGTTTTTT. Protein: CASSQINRGETGELFF.

This clone was observed a few times. The gene calls are TRBV27 and TRBJ2-2; a weak D match, TRBD1 (5 bases). Looked up from germline, CDR1 is MNHEY and CDR2 is SMNVEV (reference sequence). Between the trimmed V and J ends, which lost 2 bases and 6 bases, there was a span of 10 bases. CDR3 length: 14 residues. CDR3: CASSLTGGAGELFF. CDR3 nucleotides: TGTGCCAGCAGTTTAACAGGCGGCGCCGGGGAGCTGTTTTTT.

This chain links TRBV5-1 with TRBJ2-5, with D maybe TRBD1 (6 bases). The J call may be faulty, since TRBJ2-7 better matches the DNA end. This CDR3 has 14 amino acids. The germline CDR1 and CDR2 sequences are SGHRS and YFSETQ. CDR3 in DNA: TGCGCCAGCAGCTTGACAGGGTCGACGGGCGAGCAGTACTTC. Translation gives CASSLTGSTGEQYF.

This clone was detected a few times. The DNA for the CDR3 is TGCAGCGTTGAAGATACCTACGAGCAGTACTTC. Its protein product is CSVEDTYEQYF. The gene calls are TRBV29-1 and TRBJ2-7; D remains unclear. The CDR3 runs to 11 residues. V was pared by 0 bases and J by 2 bases, with 2 bases between. Per the germline V gene, CDR1 is SQVTM and CDR2 is ANQGSEA.

This clone was counted only a few times. This sequence joins TRBV7-2 and TRBJ2-2; 7 bases fit TRBD2. Trimming removed 5 bases from V and 2 bases from J; junction bases left unmatched: 8. The CDR3 contains 16 residues. CDR1 and CDR2 (germline): SGHTA, FQGNSA. The CDR3 nucleotides read TGTGCCAGCAGCCCCGTGGGAGGGTCAAACACCGGGGAGCTGTTTTTT. Its protein product is CASSPVGGSNTGELFF.